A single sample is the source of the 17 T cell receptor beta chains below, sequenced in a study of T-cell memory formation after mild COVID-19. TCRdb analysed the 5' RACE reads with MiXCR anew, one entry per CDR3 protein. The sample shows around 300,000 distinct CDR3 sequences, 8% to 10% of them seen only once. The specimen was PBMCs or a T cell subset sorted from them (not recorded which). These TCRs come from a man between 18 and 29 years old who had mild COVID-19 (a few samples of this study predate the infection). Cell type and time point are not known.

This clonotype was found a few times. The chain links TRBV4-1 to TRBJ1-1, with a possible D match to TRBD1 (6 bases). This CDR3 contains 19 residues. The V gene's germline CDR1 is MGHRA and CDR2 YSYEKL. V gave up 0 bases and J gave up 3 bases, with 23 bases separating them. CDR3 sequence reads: CASSQDPVRGALGDTEAFF. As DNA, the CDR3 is TGCGCCAGCAGCCAAGATCCGGTGAGGGGGGCCCTGGGAGACACTGAAGCTTTCTTT.

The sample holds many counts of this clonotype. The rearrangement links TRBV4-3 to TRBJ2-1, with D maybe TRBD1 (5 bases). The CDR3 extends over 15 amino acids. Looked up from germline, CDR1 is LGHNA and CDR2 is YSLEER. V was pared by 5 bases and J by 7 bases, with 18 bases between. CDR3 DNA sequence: TGCGCCAGCAGCGGGGTCATTTATAGGACAAATGAGCAGTTCTTC. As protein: CASSGVIYRTNEQFF.

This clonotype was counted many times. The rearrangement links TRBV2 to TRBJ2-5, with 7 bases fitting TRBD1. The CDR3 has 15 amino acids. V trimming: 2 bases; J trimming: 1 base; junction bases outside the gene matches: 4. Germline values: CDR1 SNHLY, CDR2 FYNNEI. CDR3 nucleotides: TGTGCCAGCAGTGAAATACAGGGGCCCCAAGAGACCCAGTACTTC. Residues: CASSEIQGPQETQYF.

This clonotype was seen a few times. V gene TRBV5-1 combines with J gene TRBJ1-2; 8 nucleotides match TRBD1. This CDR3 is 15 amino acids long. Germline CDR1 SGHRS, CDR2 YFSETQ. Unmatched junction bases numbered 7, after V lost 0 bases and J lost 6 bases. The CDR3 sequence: CASSLVAGGFDGYTF. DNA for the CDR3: TGCGCCAGCAGCTTGGTGGCAGGGGGCTTCGATGGCTACACCTTC.

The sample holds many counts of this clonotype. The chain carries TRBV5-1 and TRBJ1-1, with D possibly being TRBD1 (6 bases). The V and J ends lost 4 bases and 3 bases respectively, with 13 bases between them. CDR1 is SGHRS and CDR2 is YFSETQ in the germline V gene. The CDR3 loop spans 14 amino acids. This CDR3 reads CASSPGRGDTEAFF. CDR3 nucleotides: TGCGCCAGCAGCCCCGGAAGGGGGGACACTGAAGCTTTCTTT.

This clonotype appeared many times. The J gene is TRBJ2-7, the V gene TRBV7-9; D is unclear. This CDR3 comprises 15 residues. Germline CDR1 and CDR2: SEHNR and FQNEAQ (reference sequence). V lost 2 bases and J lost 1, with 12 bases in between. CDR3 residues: CASSLSTSQSYEQYF. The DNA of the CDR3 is TGTGCCAGCAGCTTATCCACTTCTCAGTCCTACGAGCAGTACTTC.

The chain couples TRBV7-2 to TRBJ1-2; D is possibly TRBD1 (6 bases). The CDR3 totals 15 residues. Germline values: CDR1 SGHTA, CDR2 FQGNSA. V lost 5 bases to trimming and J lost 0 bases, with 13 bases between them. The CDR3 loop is CASSVRGGANYGYTF. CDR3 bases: TGTGCCAGCAGCGTTAGGGGGGGAGCTAACTATGGCTACACCTTC.

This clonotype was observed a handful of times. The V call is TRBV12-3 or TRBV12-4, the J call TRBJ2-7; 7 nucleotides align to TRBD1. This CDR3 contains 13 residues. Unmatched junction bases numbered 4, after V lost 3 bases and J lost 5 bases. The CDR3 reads CASSFVGGHEQYV. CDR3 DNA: TGTGCCAGCAGTTTCGTAGGGGGCCACGAGCAGTACGTC.

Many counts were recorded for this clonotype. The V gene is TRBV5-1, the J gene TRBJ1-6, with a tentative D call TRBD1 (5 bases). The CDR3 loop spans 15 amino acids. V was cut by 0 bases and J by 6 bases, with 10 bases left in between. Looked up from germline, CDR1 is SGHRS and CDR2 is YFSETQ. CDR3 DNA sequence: TGCGCCAGCAGCTTGGTGGGGCAAGGTAATTCACCCCTCCACTTT. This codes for CASSLVGQGNSPLHF.

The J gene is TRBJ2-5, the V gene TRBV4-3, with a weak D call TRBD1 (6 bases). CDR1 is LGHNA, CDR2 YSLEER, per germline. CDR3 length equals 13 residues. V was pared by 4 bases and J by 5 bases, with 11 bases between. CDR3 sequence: CASSRTGHETQYF. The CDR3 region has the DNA TGCGCCAGCAGCCGAACAGGGCATGAGACCCAGTACTTC.

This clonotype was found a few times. CDR3 nucleotides: TGTGCCATCACGGGGGCCAAGGAGGCGACCTACGAGCAGTACTTC. Translated: CAITGAKEATYEQYF. The chain combines TRBV10-3 with TRBJ2-7, with D perhaps being TRBD1 or TRBD2 (6 bases each). CDR3 length: 15 residues. V lost 7 bases and J 2 bases, leaving 18 bases between the germline ends. The germline V gene has CDR1 ENHRY and CDR2 SYGVKD.

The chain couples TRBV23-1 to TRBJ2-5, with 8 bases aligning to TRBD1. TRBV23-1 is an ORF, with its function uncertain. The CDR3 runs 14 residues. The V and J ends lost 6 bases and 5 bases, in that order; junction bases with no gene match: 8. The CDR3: CASSPRTGNETQYF. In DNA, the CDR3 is TGCGCCAGCAGCCCCCGGACAGGGAACGAGACCCAGTACTTC.

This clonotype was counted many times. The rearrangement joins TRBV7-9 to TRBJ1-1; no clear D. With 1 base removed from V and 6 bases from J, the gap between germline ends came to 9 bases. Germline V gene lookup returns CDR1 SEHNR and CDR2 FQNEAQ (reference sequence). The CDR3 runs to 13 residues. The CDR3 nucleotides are TGTGCCAGCAGCTTAGGGTCGTCCGCTGAAGCTTTCTTT. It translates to CASSLGSSAEAFF.

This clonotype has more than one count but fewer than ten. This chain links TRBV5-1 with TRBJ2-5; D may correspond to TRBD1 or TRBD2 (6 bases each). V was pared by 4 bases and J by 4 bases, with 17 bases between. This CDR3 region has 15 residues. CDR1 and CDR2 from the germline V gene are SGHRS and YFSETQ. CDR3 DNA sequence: TGCGCCAGCAGCCAGATCTTCGGGGGCGTAGAGACCCAGTACTTC. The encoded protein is CASSQIFGGVETQYF. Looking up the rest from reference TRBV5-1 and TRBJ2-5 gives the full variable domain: KAGVTQTPRYLIKTRGQQVTLSCSPISGHRSVSWYQQTPGQGLQFLFEYFSETQRNKGNFPGRFSGRQFSNSRSEMNVSTLELGDSALYLCASSQIFGGVETQYFGPGTRLLVL.

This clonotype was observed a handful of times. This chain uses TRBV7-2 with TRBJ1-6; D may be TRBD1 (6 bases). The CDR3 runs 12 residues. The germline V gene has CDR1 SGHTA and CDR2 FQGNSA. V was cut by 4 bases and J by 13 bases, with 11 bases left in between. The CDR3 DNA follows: TGTGCCAGCAGCTGGGGGGCCTCGCCCCTCCACTTT. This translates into CASSWGASPLHF.

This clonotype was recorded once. The CDR3 DNA sequence: TGTGCCAGCAGCCATCCCCGATTTAAGACTGACAATGAGCAGTTCTTC. Translating it yields CASSHPRFKTDNEQFF. The gene calls are TRBV6-2 or TRBV6-3 and TRBJ2-1; D gene ambiguous. With 6 bases removed from V and 5 bases from J, the gap between germline ends came to 20 bases. Germline CDR1 is MNHEY and CDR2 is SVGEGT. The CDR3 is 16 amino acids.

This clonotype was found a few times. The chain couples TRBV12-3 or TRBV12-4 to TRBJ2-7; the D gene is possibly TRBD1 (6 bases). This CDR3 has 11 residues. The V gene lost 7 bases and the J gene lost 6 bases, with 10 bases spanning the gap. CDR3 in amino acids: CASTSGVEQYF. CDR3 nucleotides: TGTGCCAGCACTTCAGGGGTCGAGCAGTACTTC.